These 2 T cell receptor beta chains came from one sample sequenced in a study of CD8 T cells in Susac syndrome (dated by TCRdb to the late 2010s). Preparation of the library involved the immunoSEQ multiplex PCR assay. RNA was extracted using the RNeasy kit, and about 0.45 to 1 ug of the RNA was reverse transcribed with random hexamers. TCRdb trimmed the raw reads at Q25, called clones with MiXCR and kept productive beta chains. Rows with one shared CDR3 protein collapse into an entry with the most common genes and DNA. The table for this sample lists 53,000 or so distinct CDR3 sequences; 90% to 95% of them were counted only once. The top ten constitute roughly 0.52% of the sample. Sequencing was carried out using CD8+ T cells from PBMCs. These receptors came from a human donor in good health.

The V gene is TRBV9, the J gene TRBJ1-5, with TRBD1 matching 7 bases. V shed 3 bases and J 3 bases; nucleotides not matched to a gene: 18. The V gene's germline CDR1 is SGDLS and CDR2 YYNGEE. The CDR3 extends over 19 amino acids. CDR3 protein: CASSASRGQVFNPNQPQHF. The CDR3 nucleotides are TGTGCCAGCAGCGCCAGTAGAGGACAGGTCTTTAACCCCAATCAGCCCCAGCATTTT. Supplemented by reference TRBV9 and TRBJ1-5, the full variable domain reads DSGVTQTPKHLITATGQRVTLRCSPRSGDLSVYWYQQSLDQGLQFLIQYYNGEERAKGNILERFSAQQFPDLHSELNLSSLELGDSALYFCASSASRGQVFNPNQPQHFGDGTRLSIL.

The chain joins TRBV28 to TRBJ2-7; D might be TRBD2 (6 bases). The DNA end is a closer match to TRBJ2-1, so the J assignment may be wrong. This CDR3 comprises 14 residues. The germline CDR1 and CDR2 sequences are MDHEN and SYDVKM. The CDR3 region is CASSPPGESYEQFF. DNA for the CDR3: TGTGCCAGCAGTCCCCCGGGGGAGTCCTACGAGCAGTTCTTC.